The rows below give T cell receptor beta chains drawn from one sample of a study of T cell responses to AZD1222 COVID-19 vaccine. The protocol was immunoSEQ multiplex PCR, while the TCRdb copy is restricted to in-frame clones and leaves out a portion. The data contain 130,000 to 150,000 clones, 70% to 90% of them singletons. Sequences were derived from peripheral blood, sampled on day 0 of AZD1222 vaccination. The receptors here all came from an adult in good health. The CDR3 runs from the conserved cysteine through the conserved F or W. The D gene is left open where the match is weak. Part of the rows lack a size; the others show once, few, many or a class for expanded clones.

TRBJ1-3 TRBV5-6 NA TRBD1 CASSFRTGWKTGNTIYF TGTGCCAGCAGTTTTCGGACAGGTTGGAAGACTGGAAACACCATATATTTT
TRBJ1-6 TRBV7-2 NA TRBD1 CASSFAPGQGAILSPLHF TGTGCCAGCAGTTTCGCTCCGGGACAGGGGGCGATTCTCTCACCCCTCCACTTT
TRBJ1-6 TRBV30 NA TRBD1 CAWIATGGWGNSPLHF TGTGCCTGGATAGCCACAGGGGGCTGGGGGAATTCACCCCTCCACTTT
TRBJ2-7 TRBV27 NA NA CASSRPLGHEQYF TGTGCCAGCAGTCGCCCCTTGGGCCACGAGCAGTACTTC
TRBJ2-7 TRBV6-2/TRBV6-3 NA NA CASSYGAGAYEQYF TGTGCCAGCAGTTACGGGGCAGGGGCCTACGAGCAGTACTTC
TRBJ2-2 TRBV2 NA NA CASSEVPGNTGELFF TGTGCCAGCAGTGAAGTGCCAGGGAACACCGGGGAGCTGTTTTTT
TRBJ1-4 TRBV6-5 NA NA CASSYSAEKLFF TGTGCCAGCAGTTATTCTGCTGAAAAACTGTTTTTT
TRBJ1-1 TRBV6-5 NA NA CASSYSNGELGTEAFF TGTGCCAGCAGTTACTCGAACGGAGAGCTGGGCACTGAAGCTTTCTTT
TRBJ1-3 TRBV5-1 NA NA CASSLGVVPRGGNSGNTIYF TGCGCCAGCAGCTTGGGGGTTGTCCCCCGAGGGGGGAACTCTGGAAACACCATATATTTT
TRBJ2-7 TRBV29-1 NA NA CSVGRGNSYEQYF TGCAGCGTCGGACGGGGGAATTCCTACGAGCAGTACTTC
TRBJ2-7 TRBV4-2 NA NA CASSQEFAATYEQYF TGTGCCAGCAGCCAAGAATTTGCAGCTACCTACGAGCAGTACTTC
TRBJ2-7 TRBV20-1 NA NA CSASDRGSSYEQYF TGCAGTGCTAGTGACCGGGGAAGCTCCTACGAGCAGTACTTC
TRBJ1-5 TRBV28 once NA CASSQQGGNQPQHF TGTGCCAGCAGTCAACAGGGAGGCAATCAGCCCCAGCATTTT
TRBJ2-1 TRBV11-2 NA NA CASSLNRLSYDEQFF TGTGCCAGCAGCTTAAACCGTCTCTCGTATGATGAGCAGTTCTTC
TRBJ1-2 TRBV7-9 NA NA CASSFSGQGYTF TGTGCCAGCAGCTTTTCAGGTCAAGGCTACACCTTC
TRBJ2-7 TRBV27 NA TRBD2 CASMRTSGTWATYEQYF TGTGCCAGCATGCGGACTAGCGGGACTTGGGCTACCTACGAGCAGTACTTC
TRBJ1-2 TRBV28 NA NA CAIVGAGYGYTF TGTGCCATCGTTGGGGCAGGGTATGGCTACACCTTC
TRBJ2-3 TRBV7-9 NA NA CASSLLGKQSTDTQYF TGTGCCAGCAGCTTATTGGGAAAACAGAGCACAGATACGCAGTATTTT
TRBJ1-6 TRBV2 NA NA CASSENRHRGVSPLHF TGTGCCAGCAGTGAAAACCGGCACCGGGGGGTCTCACCCCTCCACTTT
TRBJ2-7 TRBV12-5 NA TRBD1 CASGLGTGANYEQYF TGTGCTAGTGGTTTGGGGACAGGGGCCAACTACGAGCAGTACTTC
TRBJ2-7 TRBV19 NA TRBD1 CASSIRVGQRPYEQYF TGTGCCAGTAGTATTAGGGTGGGACAGAGACCTTACGAGCAGTACTTC
TRBJ2-1 TRBV7-9 NA TRBD1 CASSSRGLSYNEQFF TGTGCCAGCAGCTCGAGGGGGCTCTCCTACAATGAGCAGTTCTTC
TRBJ2-5 TRBV6-2/TRBV6-3 NA NA CASSYLGGEETQYF TGTGCCAGCAGTTATTTGGGGGGAGAGGAGACCCAGTACTTC
TRBJ1-6 TRBV5-1 NA NA CASSLVPAWGSPLHF TGCGCCAGCAGCTTGGTGCCAGCCTGGGGTTCACCCCTCCACTTT
TRBJ1-4 TRBV10-3 NA NA CAISERPGAAEGGKLFF TGTGCCATCAGTGAGAGGCCCGGGGCCGCTGAGGGCGGAAAACTGTTTTTT
TRBJ1-2 TRBV28 NA NA CASTQISNYGYTF TGTGCCAGCACCCAAATCTCTAACTATGGCTACACCTTC
TRBJ2-7 TRBV6-2/TRBV6-3 NA NA CASSHGPYEQYF TGTGCCAGCAGCCATGGCCCCTACGAGCAGTACTTC
TRBJ1-2 TRBV7-9 NA TRBD1 CASSLQGSNGYTF TGTGCCAGCAGCCTACAGGGGTCGAATGGCTACACCTTC
TRBJ1-1 TRBV27 NA NA CASSSPLVSPGTEAFF TGTGCCAGCAGCTCCCCCCTGGTTTCTCCCGGAACTGAAGCTTTCTTT
TRBJ1-6 TRBV30 NA NA CAWTSRAGFNSPLHF TGTGCCTGGACTTCACGGGCAGGGTTTAATTCACCCCTCCACTTT
TRBJ1-2 TRBV9 NA NA CASTELSYGYTF TGTGCCAGCACCGAACTGAGCTATGGCTACACCTTC
TRBJ1-2 TRBV19 NA NA CASSKAGSPTNYGYTF TGTGCCAGTAGTAAAGCGGGATCACCGACTAACTATGGCTACACCTTC
TRBJ1-1 TRBV4-1 NA NA CASSHLKTARMNTEAFF TGCGCCAGCAGCCACCTTAAGACAGCCCGAATGAACACTGAAGCTTTCTTT
TRBJ1-5 TRBV5-1 NA NA CASSFDGTPNQPQHF TGCGCCAGCAGCTTCGACGGTACTCCAAATCAGCCCCAGCATTTT
TRBJ1-5 TRBV30 NA NA CAWSVPPQPQHF TGTGCCTGGAGTGTACCCCCCCAGCCCCAGCATTTT
TRBJ2-7 TRBV15 once TRBD2 CATGTSGSIEAPTTYEQYF TGTGCCACGGGGACTAGCGGGAGTATAGAAGCCCCCACCACCTACGAGCAGTACTTC
TRBJ2-1 TRBV21-1 NA NA CASSKAGSVRRDRLFSTYNEQFF TGTGCCAGCAGCAAAGCTGGTTCCGTTCGGCGGGACCGTCTCTTTTCTACCTACAATGAGCAGTTCTTC